The 25 T cell receptor beta chains given below trace back to one sample, sequenced in a study of Graves' ophthalmopathy and Graves' hyperthyroidism. The authors amplified TCR beta CDR3 regions from RNA transcripts. A first-round RT-PCR used HTBI primers, followed by a second-round multiplex PCR. TCRdb ran MiXCR on the multiplex PCR reads and lists one entry per CDR3 protein. The sample has 150,000 to 200,000 distinct CDR3 sequences; approximately 40% are singletons. The sample consisted of peripheral blood. The receptor source for this set is a young man with Graves' ophthalmopathy.

This clonotype was counted ten times or more. The chain carries TRBV27 and TRBJ1-2; 10 bases map to TRBD1. V shed 5 bases and J 2 bases; nucleotides not matched to a gene: 5. The CDR3 runs to 15 residues. Germline V CDR1 and CDR2: MNHEY, SMNVEV (reference sequence). This CDR3 is CASSPRQGANYGYTF. DNA of the CDR3: TGTGCCAGCAGTCCACGACAGGGGGCCAACTATGGCTACACCTTC.

This clonotype occurred a few times. This sequence joins TRBV7-2 and TRBJ2-2; 9 bases are shared with TRBD1. The CDR3 runs 15 residues. J lost 7 bases, V lost 4 bases, and 7 bases had no gene match. From germline, CDR1 is SGHTA and CDR2 FQGNSA. CDR3 sequence reads: CASSSRTGDGGELFF. The CDR3, as DNA: TGTGCCAGCAGCTCCCGGACAGGGGATGGCGGGGAGCTGTTTTTT.

In its sample, this clonotype was seen many times. The chain uses TRBV6-1 and TRBJ1-2; D not certain. The CDR3 loop spans 13 amino acids. Germline CDR1 is MNHNS and CDR2 is SASEGT. V was trimmed by 2 bases and J by 5 bases, leaving 9 bases between them. CDR3 residues: CASSETGFYGYTF. The CDR3 DNA sequence: TGTGCCAGCAGTGAAACTGGTTTTTATGGCTACACCTTC.

The sample holds many counts of this clonotype. This sequence joins TRBV12-3 or TRBV12-4 and TRBJ2-7; 10 positions match TRBD2. With 6 bases clipped from V and 5 bases from J, the junction kept 10 bases outside the gene matches. The CDR3 is 15 residues long. The DNA for the CDR3 is TGTGCCAGCAGCCGCGCTAGCGGGAGACCCAACGAGCAGTACTTC. It encodes CASSRASGRPNEQYF.

V usage is TRBV11-2 and J usage is TRBJ2-7; 8 bases agree with TRBD2. Trimming at V came to 0 bases and at J to 3 bases, leaving 4 bases not matched to a gene. This CDR3 is 15 amino acids long. Germline V gene sequence: CDR1 SGHAT, CDR2 FQNNGV. CDR3 loop: CASSLEGSGVYEQYF. Here the CDR3 DNA reads TGTGCCAGCAGCTTAGAGGGTAGCGGGGTCTACGAGCAGTACTTC.

This clonotype was picked up many times. This chain links TRBV12-3 or TRBV12-4 with TRBJ1-5; D ambiguous. This CDR3 contains 12 residues. Trimming stripped 5 bases from V and 12 bases from J, with 14 bases between. In DNA form, the CDR3 reads TGTGCCAGCAGTCCGAGGACGGCTATCCAGCATTTT. Translation: CASSPRTAIQHF.

This clonotype was seen many times. This chain links TRBV2 with TRBJ1-1; unclear D gene. V lost 11 bases to trimming and J lost 4 bases, with 17 bases between them. The CDR3 is made up of 13 amino acids. Looked up from germline, CDR1 is SNHLY and CDR2 is FYNNEI. The CDR3 loop reads CAARQFRGTEAFF. Written as DNA, the CDR3 is TGTGCCGCCCGGCAGTTCCGGGGCACTGAAGCTTTCTTT.

This clonotype was found once. This chain uses TRBV25-1 with TRBJ2-5; perhaps TRBD2 as D (5 bases). The V end lost 0 bases, the J end lost 2 bases, and 13 bases lay between the germline ends. The CDR3 extends over 16 amino acids. The germline CDR1 and CDR2 sequences are MGHDK and SYGVNS. CDR3 coding DNA: TGTGCCAGCAGTGAATATCGTGGCAGCGGTCAAGAGACCCAGTACTTC. It yields the protein CASSEYRGSGQETQYF.

V is TRBV11-2 and J is TRBJ2-7; the D gene is possibly TRBD2 (6 bases). The V gene's germline CDR1 is SGHAT and CDR2 FQNNGV. V was shortened by 1 base and J by 2 bases, with 12 bases between the two germline ends. The CDR3 is 15 amino acids. The DNA of the CDR3 is TGTGCCAGCAGCTTAGTCGGGAGTGAAACCTACGAGCAGTACTTC. This translates into CASSLVGSETYEQYF.

Concerning this clonotype: One end of the junction does not line up with germline, which may come from a read error. The chain joins TRBV12-3 or TRBV12-4 to TRBJ1-2; D call uncertain. The CDR3 covers 13 residues. CDR3 in amino acids: CASGSGWNYGYTF. The DNA of the CDR3 is TGTGCCAGCGGGAGCGGATGGAACTACGGCTACACCTTC.

This clonotype was seen at least ten times. V usage is TRBV24-1 and J usage is TRBJ2-5, with TRBD2 matching 7 bases. Germline V gene lookup returns CDR1 KGHDR and CDR2 SFDVKD. V lost 9 bases to trimming and J lost 5 bases; unmatched junction nucleotides: 8. The CDR3 consists of 13 residues. The CDR3 coding sequence is TGTGCCACCGGGCCACGGGAGGCGGAGACCCAGTACTTC. This codes for CATGPREAETQYF.

This clonotype was picked up a small number of times. The chain recombines TRBV6-1 with TRBJ2-2; maybe TRBD1 (6 bases). V lost 6 bases and J lost 7, with 12 bases in between. Germline V CDR1 and CDR2: MNHNS, SASEGT. CDR3 length equals 13 residues. The CDR3 DNA sequence: TGTGCCAGCAGACAGGGAAACGGCGGGGAGCTGTTTTTT. Translated, it gives CASRQGNGGELFF.

This clonotype was counted a few times. The rearrangement links TRBV6-2 or TRBV6-3 to TRBJ2-7; D remains ambiguous. The CDR3 totals 13 residues. V lost 2 bases to trimming and J lost 3 bases, with 8 bases between them. CDR1 MNHEY and CDR2 SVGEGT come from the germline V gene. CDR3 in DNA: TGTGCCAGCAGTTACCCTAATATCTACGAGCAGTACTTC. Translating gives CASSYPNIYEQYF.

V is TRBV6-5 and J is TRBJ1-1, with no clear D. Germline V gene lookup returns CDR1 MNHEY and CDR2 SVGAGI. The CDR3 has 17 amino acids. The V end lost 4 bases, the J end lost 1 base, and 19 bases lay between the germline ends. CDR3 sequence reads: CASSFGRWFSRNTEAFF. The CDR3 nucleotides read TGTGCCAGCAGTTTTGGACGATGGTTCTCTAGGAACACTGAAGCTTTCTTT.

This clonotype was counted at least ten times. The V and J genes are TRBV7-2 and TRBJ1-6; maybe TRBD1 (6 bases). Germline V lookup: CDR1 SGHTA, CDR2 FQGNSA. With 0 bases removed from V and 4 bases from J, the gap between germline ends came to 7 bases. The CDR3 has 15 amino acids. The CDR3 DNA is TGTGCCAGCAGCTTAGCGGGACAATATAATTCACCCCTCCACTTT. Protein product: CASSLAGQYNSPLHF.

The chain uses TRBV10-3 and TRBJ1-6, with a tentative D call TRBD1 (6 bases). Germline V gives CDR1 ENHRY, CDR2 SYGVKD. The CDR3 loop spans 14 amino acids. The ends were cut back, 10 bases at V and 9 bases at J, with 19 bases in the middle. Here the CDR3 reads CATQNRVESSPLHF. In DNA form, the CDR3 reads TGTGCCACCCAGAACAGGGTTGAGAGTTCACCCCTCCACTTT.

At least ten counts were recorded for this clonotype. The rearrangement joins TRBV24-1 to TRBJ2-7; 10 nucleotides line up with TRBD2. J lost 3 bases, V lost 3 bases, and 4 bases had no gene match. The germline gives CDR1 KGHDR, CDR2 SFDVKD. The CDR3 runs to 15 residues. CDR3 bases: TGTGCCACCAGTGATGCAGCGGGAGGGCACTACGAGCAGTACTTC. Translating it yields CATSDAAGGHYEQYF.

This clonotype was seen ten or more times. The rearrangement uses TRBV12-3 or TRBV12-4 and TRBJ1-2; 8 nucleotides agree with TRBD1. V lost 4 bases, J lost 1 base, and 2 bases stayed unmatched. The CDR3 is 14 amino acids. CDR3 DNA: TGTGCCAGCAGTTCGACAGGGGTTAACTATGGCTACACCTTC. Translation: CASSSTGVNYGYTF.

The chain carries TRBV29-1 and TRBJ2-7; 9 nucleotides align to TRBD1. The J segment lost 3 bases and the V segment lost 5 bases, leaving 5 bases of the junction unmatched. In germline, CDR1 is SQVTM, CDR2 ANQGSEA. This CDR3 is built from 13 residues. The CDR3 reads CSVSTGGRYEQYF. CDR3 in DNA: TGCAGCGTTTCTACAGGGGGCCGCTACGAGCAGTACTTC.

In its sample, this clonotype was seen many times. The chain joins TRBV27 to TRBJ2-4; 7 bases align to TRBD1. Trimming removed 5 bases from V and 0 bases from J; junction bases left unmatched: 10. Germline CDR1 and CDR2: MNHEY and SMNVEV (reference sequence). The CDR3 covers 17 residues. CDR3 protein: CASSLGTESLAKNIQYF. The CDR3 bases are TGTGCCAGCAGTCTCGGGACAGAATCCTTAGCCAAAAACATTCAGTACTTC.

This clonotype was seen many times. The chain is built from TRBV6-2 or TRBV6-3 and TRBJ2-4; D gene ambiguous. Germline CDR1 MNHEY, CDR2 SVGEGT. Trimming removed 0 bases at V and 0 bases at J, with 6 bases between. This CDR3 has 15 amino acids. The CDR3, as DNA: TGTGCCAGCAGTTACTCGGGTCTAGCCAAAAACATTCAGTACTTC. The encoded protein is CASSYSGLAKNIQYF.

This clonotype has at least ten counts. The genes are TRBV7-2 and TRBJ2-2; no clear D gene. Looked up from germline, CDR1 is SGHTA and CDR2 is FQGNSA. Trimming removed 10 bases at V and 7 bases at J, with 16 bases between. CDR3 size: 13 residues. The CDR3 nucleotides read TGTGCCACGAGTTACTTGACCGGCGGGGAGCTGTTTTTT. Its translation: CATSYLTGGELFF.

The chain combines TRBV7-2 with TRBJ2-7; 8 bases are shared with TRBD2. The V segment lost 5 bases and the J segment 3 bases; nucleotides outside the gene matches: 6. This CDR3 has 14 residues. Germline V gene data show CDR1 as SGHTA and CDR2 as FQGNSA. CDR3 in amino acids: CASSVAGGDYEQYF. In nucleotides, the CDR3 is TGTGCCAGCAGCGTCGCCGGGGGGGACTACGAGCAGTACTTC.

This clonotype was detected ten times or more. The chain couples TRBV12-3 or TRBV12-4 to TRBJ1-1; no clear D. V was pared by 5 bases and J by 0 bases, with 16 bases between. The CDR3 has 16 amino acids. CDR3 sequence reads: CASSNSARIMNTEAFF. The CDR3 nucleotides are TGTGCCAGCAGTAACAGCGCGAGGATTATGAACACTGAAGCTTTCTTT.

This clonotype was seen only a few times. The rearrangement uses TRBV2 and TRBJ2-7; tentatively, D is TRBD1 (6 bases). The CDR3 has 12 amino acids. The germline V gene encodes CDR1 SNHLY and CDR2 FYNNEI. Trimming took 8 bases from V and 9 from J, leaving 17 bases between them. The CDR3 region is CASGLNRVGQYF. CDR3 in DNA: TGTGCCAGCGGTCTAAACAGGGTCGGGCAGTACTTC.